This T cell receptor beta chain comes out of a study of blood T cell repertoires in COVID-19. Whole-study context: Material from acute and convalescent COVID-19 was sourced from the United States, Italy and Spain. PBMCs, B-cell-depleted T cells, or T cells were the source of the cDNA or gDNA that made up the material.

Assay used: immunoSEQ multiplex PCR; TCRdb lists only in-frame clones, some missing. The sample lists roughly 150,000 clones, around 88% seen once, with around 4.6% in the top ten. This CDR3 comprises 13 residues. V shed 5 bases and J 4 bases; nucleotides not matched to a gene: 5. Germline V lookup: CDR1 MRHNA, CDR2 SNTAGT. This clonotype originated in a human donor in a cohort sampled during active COVID-19. Sequences were obtained from peripheral blood. J is TRBJ2-7 and V is TRBV6-4; 7 bases align to TRBD2. Here the CDR3 DNA reads TGTGCCAGCAGTCGGACTAGTCGGTACGAGCAGTACTTC. Encoded protein: CASSRTSRYEQYF.